The 22 T cell receptor beta chains given below trace back to one sample, sequenced in a study of blood T cell repertoires in COVID-19. TCRdb's table, derived via immunoSEQ multiplex PCR, lists solely in-frame clones and lacks some. The table records 200,000 to 250,000 clones, around 80% of them present only once. The source material was peripheral blood. These receptors all stem from a woman aged 65 to 85 with acute or convalescent COVID-19.

The rearrangement uses TRBV7-9 and TRBJ2-7; D is perhaps TRBD1 (7 bases). Trimming left V 5 bases short and J 2 bases short, with 16 bases between. The germline V gene encodes CDR1 SEHNR and CDR2 FQNEAQ (reference sequence). There are 15 residues in the CDR3. In nucleotides, the CDR3 is TGTGCCAGCAGCCCCCAGGGGGGCATTACCTACGAGCAGTACTTC. This encodes CASSPQGGITYEQYF.

This chain uses TRBV6-6 with TRBJ1-4; TRBD1 is a possible D gene (6 bases). Trimming left V 7 bases short and J 6 bases short, with 18 bases between. This CDR3 has 15 residues. Germline V gene lookup returns CDR1 MNHNY and CDR2 SVGAGI (reference sequence). CDR3 protein: CASTKAGALDEKLFF. The CDR3 DNA is TGTGCCAGCACAAAGGCGGGGGCCCTAGATGAAAAACTGTTTTTT.

The chain links TRBV19 to TRBJ2-6; D uncertain. The V end lost 6 bases, the J end lost 4 bases, and 10 bases lay between the germline ends. Per the germline V gene, CDR1 is LNHDA and CDR2 is SQIVND (reference sequence). The CDR3 runs 14 residues. The CDR3 loop reads CASRPGYGANVLTF. CDR3 coding DNA: TGTGCCAGTAGGCCCGGGTACGGGGCCAACGTCCTGACTTTC.

The J gene is TRBJ2-1, the V gene TRBV18; 14 bases agree with TRBD2. Germline-derived CDR1 and CDR2 are KGHSH and LQKENI. The J segment lost 4 bases and the V segment lost 6 bases, leaving 8 bases of the junction unmatched. The CDR3 loop spans 17 amino acids. CDR3 nucleotides: TGTGCCAGCTCGATACTGGGGACTAGCGGGAGTTACAATGAGCAGTTCTTC. As protein: CASSILGTSGSYNEQFF.

The CDR3 loop reads CASSYGPPAEAFF. The CDR3 region has the DNA TGTGCCAGCAGTTACGGCCCGCCCGCTGAAGCTTTCTTT. This rearrangement joins TRBV6-5 to TRBJ1-1, with D hard to call. Germline V gives CDR1 MNHEY, CDR2 SVGAGI. The CDR3 runs 13 residues. The V end lost 2 bases, the J end lost 6 bases, and 10 bases lay between the germline ends.

The chain combines TRBV28 with TRBJ2-3, with TRBD2 identical over 10 bases. V lost 6 bases, J lost 6 bases, and 6 bases stayed unmatched. The CDR3 is 14 amino acids. Germline-derived CDR1 and CDR2 are MDHEN and SYDVKM. The CDR3, as DNA: TGTGCCAGCAGCTATATGGGACTAGCGGATACGCAGTATTTT. The encoded protein is CASSYMGLADTQYF.

J is TRBJ2-1 and V is TRBV27; 8 bases map to TRBD2. The CDR3 is 15 amino acids. The ends lost 0 bases at V and 4 bases at J; junction bases unmatched: 2. Germline values: CDR1 MNHEY, CDR2 SMNVEV (reference sequence). The CDR3, as DNA: TGTGCCAGCAGTTTATCTAGCGGGAAATACAATGAGCAGTTCTTC. Translating gives CASSLSSGKYNEQFF.

The rearrangement joins TRBV7-9 to TRBJ1-2; a weak D match, TRBD1 (5 bases). Germline CDR1 is SEHNR and CDR2 is FQNEAQ (reference sequence). CDR3 size: 14 residues. V was trimmed by 1 base and J by 4 bases, leaving 10 bases between them. CDR3 nucleotides: TGTGCCAGCAGCTTAGGAGCAGGGTCCTATGGCTACACCTTC. Translation gives CASSLGAGSYGYTF.

This clone was found a few times. The gene calls are TRBV28 and TRBJ1-2; 7 bases map to TRBD1. J lost 8 bases, V lost 5 bases, and 8 bases had no gene match. The CDR3 length is 13 residues. Germline assignment: CDR1 MDHEN and CDR2 SYDVKM. CDR3 bases: TGTGCCAGCAGTCTCGGACAGGAATTCGGCTACACCTTC. Its translation: CASSLGQEFGYTF.

The V call is TRBV5-6, the J call TRBJ1-3; TRBD1 matches at 7 bases. CDR3 length equals 15 residues. The germline V gene has CDR1 SGHDT and CDR2 YYEEEE. V lost 2 bases and J lost 0; bases outside the gene matches: 2. The CDR3 region has the DNA TGTGCCAGCAGCTTCGGACAGGCCTCTGGAAACACCATATATTTT. It yields the protein CASSFGQASGNTIYF.

V gene TRBV9 combines with J gene TRBJ2-1; the match to TRBD2 covers 7 bases. V was pared by 2 bases and J by 0 bases, with 2 bases of the junction left unmatched. CDR1 SGDLS and CDR2 YYNGEE come from the germline V gene. The CDR3 spans 15 residues. Here the CDR3 reads CASSVRDYSYNEQFF. DNA of the CDR3: TGTGCCAGCAGCGTCCGGGACTACTCCTACAATGAGCAGTTCTTC.

This chain joins TRBV24-1 and TRBJ2-2, with D possibly matching TRBD1 (6 bases). This CDR3 comprises 16 residues. Germline values: CDR1 KGHDR, CDR2 SFDVKD. The V and J ends lost 4 bases and 0 bases respectively, with 11 bases between them. CDR3 loop: CATSDQDSSNTGELFF. Here the CDR3 DNA reads TGTGCCACCAGTGACCAGGACAGTTCGAACACCGGGGAGCTGTTTTTT.

The rearrangement uses TRBV7-3 and TRBJ2-3; D gene unclear. Trimming left V 1 base short and J 1 base short, with 6 bases between. Germline V gene data show CDR1 as SGHTA and CDR2 as FQGTGA. The CDR3 has 14 amino acids. CDR3 residues: CASSLNAGTDTQYF. CDR3 DNA sequence: TGTGCCAGCAGCTTAAACGCAGGCACAGATACGCAGTATTTT.

V and J are TRBV9 and TRBJ1-2; 7 nucleotides agree with TRBD1. Germline CDR1 reads SGDLS; CDR2 reads YYNGEE. V lost 0 bases and J lost 4; bases outside the gene matches: 6. The CDR3 consists of 15 residues. CDR3 nucleotide sequence: TGTGCCAGCAGCGTAGCTTTAGGGGGCCCCTATGGCTACACCTTC. The encoded protein is CASSVALGGPYGYTF.

The chain joins TRBV2 to TRBJ2-4; D is ambiguous. The germline CDR1 and CDR2 sequences are SNHLY and FYNNEI. V shed 8 bases and J shed 0 bases, with 32 bases lying between them. This CDR3 comprises 21 residues. CDR3 amino acids: CASRYSQKVRVPSIAKNIQYF. As DNA, the CDR3 is TGTGCCAGCCGGTACTCTCAAAAGGTCCGGGTTCCCTCAATAGCCAAAAACATTCAGTACTTC.

J is TRBJ1-4 and V is TRBV6-5; no clear D gene. The germline gives CDR1 MNHEY, CDR2 SVGAGI. This CDR3 is built from 13 residues. Between the trimmed V and J ends, which lost 5 bases and 10 bases, there was a span of 14 bases. The CDR3 DNA follows: TGTGCCAGCAGTACCTCCCCAGAGGGAAAACTGTTTTTT. Translating it yields CASSTSPEGKLFF.

The J gene is TRBJ2-3, the V gene TRBV7-2, with D unresolved. Trimming removed 3 bases from V and 2 bases from J, with 12 bases in between. Germline-derived CDR1 and CDR2 are SGHTA and FQGNSA. The CDR3 covers 15 residues. CDR3 DNA sequence: TGTGCCAGCAGCTTTGGGTCAGCGCCCACAGATACGCAGTATTTT. Translating it yields CASSFGSAPTDTQYF.

The chain recombines TRBV28 with TRBJ2-6; 11 nucleotides line up with TRBD1. The V gene's germline CDR1 is MDHEN and CDR2 SYDVKM. The CDR3 covers 18 residues. Trimming at V came to 3 bases and at J to 0 bases, leaving 4 bases not matched to a gene. This CDR3 reads CASSLGDRGYSGANVLTF. The DNA of the CDR3 is TGTGCCAGCAGTTTGGGGGACAGGGGGTACTCTGGGGCCAACGTCCTGACTTTC.

The V gene is TRBV19, the J gene TRBJ1-2; TRBD1 aligns across 11 bases. The CDR3 length is 12 residues. Germline lookup yields CDR1 LNHDA and CDR2 SQIVND (reference sequence). The trim removed 6 bases at V and 8 bases at J, leaving 2 bases unmatched. The CDR3 nucleotides read TGTGCCAGTAGGGGACAGGGGGACGGCTACACCTTC. It codes for CASRGQGDGYTF.

This clone was observed a few times. V and J are TRBV11-2 and TRBJ2-7; TRBD2 aligns across 8 bases. Germline CDR1 SGHAT, CDR2 FQNNGV. J was trimmed by 6 bases and V by 5 bases; bases with no gene match: 9. This CDR3 spans 14 amino acids. Here the CDR3 DNA reads TGTGCCAGCAGCCCTCGGGGGGGGGCGCGCGAGCAGTACTTC. Translated, it gives CASSPRGGAREQYF. The entire variable domain, with the rest obtained from reference TRBV11-2 and TRBJ2-7, is as follows: EAGVAQSPRYKIIEKRQSVAFWCNPISGHATLYWYQQILGQGPKLLIQFQNNGVVDDSQLPKDRFSAERLKGVDSTLKIQPAKLEDSAVYLCASSPRGGAREQYFGPGTRLTVT.

The chain is built from TRBV2 and TRBJ2-5, with a possible D match to TRBD1 (5 bases). Per germline, CDR1 SNHLY and CDR2 FYNNEI. V lost 8 bases to trimming and J lost 4 bases, with 11 bases between them. This CDR3 is built from 12 residues. Written as DNA, the CDR3 is TGTGCCAGCGGACAAATCCGAGAGACCCAGTACTTC. This encodes CASGQIRETQYF.

A single count supports this clone. A read error may account for a junction end that differs from germline. CDR3 coding DNA: TGCGCCAGCAGCTTGTCGGGACACCCTTCCTCCGAGCAGTACTTC. This encodes CASSLSGHPSSEQYF. The V and J genes are TRBV5-1 and TRBJ2-7; perhaps TRBD1 as D (6 bases). The CDR3 loop spans 15 amino acids. CDR1 and CDR2 from the germline V gene are SGHRS and YFSETQ.